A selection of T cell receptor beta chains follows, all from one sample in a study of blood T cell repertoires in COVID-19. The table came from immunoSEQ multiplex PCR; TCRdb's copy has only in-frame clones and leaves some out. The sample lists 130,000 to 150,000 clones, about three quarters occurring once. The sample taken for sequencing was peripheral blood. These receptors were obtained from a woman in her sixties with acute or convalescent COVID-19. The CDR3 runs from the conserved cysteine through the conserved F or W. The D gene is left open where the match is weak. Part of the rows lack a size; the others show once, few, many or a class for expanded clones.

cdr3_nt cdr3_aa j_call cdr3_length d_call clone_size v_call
TGTGCCAGTTCCCAATCCTCTGGGGCCAACGTCCTGACTTTC CASSQSSGANVLTF TRBJ2-6 14 NA NA TRBV19
TGTGCCAGCAGCTACGACAGGGTGTCTTCCCAGTACTTC CASSYDRVSSQYF TRBJ2-5 13 TRBD1 NA TRBV6-5
TGTGCCAGCTCACCGCTGAATACAGACACTGAAGCTTTCTTT CASSPLNTDTEAFF TRBJ1-1 14 NA NA TRBV18
TGTGCCAGCAGTTTATTAAAGACAGCAAGGTCCGGGGAGCTGTTTTTT CASSLLKTARSGELFF TRBJ2-2 16 NA NA TRBV28
TGTGCCAGCAGCGTCCACAATGGTGAAGCTTTCTTT CASSVHNGEAFF TRBJ1-1 12 NA once TRBV7-9
TGTGCCAGCAGGGTCGGGGGGCACTACGAGCAGTACTTC CASRVGGHYEQYF TRBJ2-7 13 NA NA TRBV6-5
TGTGCCAGCAGCTTCTACTACCGGGACAGAGAGGAAAAACTGTTTTTT CASSFYYRDREEKLFF TRBJ1-4 16 TRBD1 NA TRBV7-9
TGTGCCAGCAGTCCGGGTGTGAACACTGAAGCTTTCTTT CASSPGVNTEAFF TRBJ1-1 13 NA few TRBV6-5
TGCGCCAGCAGCGCCGGGACAGGGAGGGGCGAAAAACTGTTTTTT CASSAGTGRGEKLFF TRBJ1-4 15 TRBD1 NA TRBV5-1
TGTGCCAGCAGCGTCACAGGGGCGAGTGGAAACACCATATATTTT CASSVTGASGNTIYF TRBJ1-3 15 TRBD1 NA TRBV7-8
TGTGCCAGTAGTATGGGACAGGGTACAATGAACACTGAAGCTTTCTTT CASSMGQGTMNTEAFF TRBJ1-1 16 TRBD1 NA TRBV19
TGTGCCAGTAGCAAACAAGGACAGGGCAGCTCCTATAATTCACCCCTCCACTTT CASSKQGQGSSYNSPLHF TRBJ1-6 18 TRBD1 NA TRBV19
TGTGCCAGCTCATCGACGACTAGCGGGAGTCTTAATGAGCAGTTCTTC CASSSTTSGSLNEQFF TRBJ2-1 16 TRBD2 few TRBV18
TGTGCCAGCACACTACGCCGCCCGAGCAGGGGGTTAGAGGCTTTCTTT CASTLRRPSRGLEAFF TRBJ1-1 16 TRBD1 once TRBV28
TGTGCCAGCAGCTCCCAGCTAGCCTCAAGAGGGTTCTTC CASSSQLASRGFF TRBJ2-1 13 NA NA TRBV9
TGTGCCAGCAGTCCTCGGGTAGCGAGTCAGCAGTTCTTC CASSPRVASQQFF TRBJ2-1 13 NA NA TRBV12-3/TRBV12-4
TGTGCCAGCAGCCAAGCAGGCACCCTGAACACTGAAGCTTTCTTT CASSQAGTLNTEAFF TRBJ1-1 15 NA NA TRBV4-2